This TCR beta chain was obtained from a study of post-analysis software for immune sequencing data. Study-level information: Patients with relapsing-remitting, secondary progressive and progressive-relapsing multiple sclerosis courses were all represented.

Study-wide results and caveats: Significantly lower normalized Chao1 diversity was seen in multiple sclerosis patients than in controls.

Built from TCR beta cDNA, the libraries had unique molecular identifiers in them. The source material, about 0.9 to 11 million T cells, gave rise to about 500,000 cDNA molecules. In TCRdb, the PCR reads were re-called with MiXCR into one record per CDR3 protein. The sample records 350,000 to 450,000 distinct CDR3 sequences, approximately 38% being singletons. A few counts support this clonotype. Its specificity is not known. This receptor was identified in a girl aged 2-15 years with multiple sclerosis. Material: blood.

For the CDR3, the DNA is TGTGCCAGCAGTGCGAGCGGGCCAGCCAAAAACATTCAGTACTTC. This translates into CASSASGPAKNIQYF. The V and J genes are TRBV27 and TRBJ2-4; the D gene is possibly TRBD2 (6 bases). CDR3 length equals 15 residues. V shed 5 bases and J shed 0 bases, with 11 bases lying between them. CDR1 and CDR2 (germline): MNHEY, SMNVEV (reference sequence).